The 27 T cell receptor beta chains below come from one sample, sequenced in a study of T cells after yellow fever vaccination. TCRdb reanalysed the 5' RACE reads using MiXCR and keeps one entry per CDR3 protein. The sample holds 100,000 to 150,000 distinct CDR3 sequences; 7.4% are singletons and the top ten take just under 2.5%. The specimen comprised CD4+ T cells sorted from PBMCs, sampled more than 8 days after the first yellow fever vaccination. The receptors here all came from a man aged 18 to 30 who received the YFV17D yellow fever vaccine.

This clonotype was seen at least ten times. V is TRBV4-2 and J is TRBJ2-1; no clear D gene. Germline V gives CDR1 LGHNA, CDR2 YNFKEQ. This CDR3 has 12 residues. V was clipped by 0 bases and J by 7 bases, with 4 bases between them. CDR3 in amino acids: CASSQEKNEQFF. The CDR3, as DNA: TGTGCCAGCAGCCAAGAGAAGAATGAGCAGTTCTTC.

This clonotype was recorded at least ten times. This chain joins TRBV7-8 and TRBJ2-5; D unresolved. Deletions cut 0 bases from V and 3 bases from J, with 5 bases between. The CDR3 loop spans 13 amino acids. Looked up from germline, CDR1 is SGHVS and CDR2 is FQNEAQ. CDR3 residues: CASSLASKETQYF. Here the CDR3 DNA reads TGTGCCAGCAGCTTAGCTTCGAAAGAGACCCAGTACTTC.

This clonotype has a count of ten or more. V gene TRBV5-1 combines with J gene TRBJ2-7, with unresolved D. The CDR3 sequence is 15 residues long. V lost 5 bases and J lost 12, with 27 bases in between. CDR1 and CDR2 (germline): SGHRS, YFSETQ. CDR3 sequence: CASSSGPAGPSTWYV. The DNA of the CDR3 is TGCGCCAGCAGTTCCGGACCCGCCGGGCCTTCAACTTGGTACGTC.

This clonotype has ten or more counts. J is TRBJ1-5 and V is TRBV4-3, with D unresolved. Germline V gives CDR1 LGHNA, CDR2 YSLEER. This CDR3 region has 13 residues. V was clipped by 0 bases and J by 6 bases, with 6 bases between them. The CDR3 reads CASSQDLSQPQHF. CDR3 coding DNA: TGCGCCAGCAGCCAAGATCTAAGTCAGCCCCAGCATTTT.

This clonotype appeared many times. This chain joins TRBV2 and TRBJ1-5; D uncertain. CDR1 is SNHLY, CDR2 FYNNEI, per germline. The CDR3 covers 12 residues. V shed 6 bases and J shed 7 bases, with 10 bases lying between them. The CDR3 nucleotides are TGTGCCAGCAGGCGTGCCGGGCAGCCCCAGCATTTT. Residues: CASRRAGQPQHF.

There are many counts of this clonotype. This sequence joins TRBV20-1 and TRBJ2-2, with 7 bases fitting TRBD2. Germline trimming cut 3 bases from V and 5 bases from J; bases unmatched to any gene: 12. Germline-derived CDR1 and CDR2 are DFQATT and SNEGSKA (reference sequence). The CDR3 runs to 16 residues. The CDR3 region has the DNA TGCAGTGCTAGGCAGCCTCGGGGGGTAAAAACCGGGGAGCTGTTTTTT. Translating gives CSARQPRGVKTGELFF.

Ten or more counts support this clonotype. The rearrangement joins TRBV11-2 to TRBJ2-4; 11 bases match TRBD2. After removal of 5 bases from V and 9 bases from J, the junction contained 9 bases not matched to a gene. This CDR3 comprises 15 residues. From germline, CDR1 is SGHAT and CDR2 FQNNGV. The CDR3 DNA sequence: TGTGCCAGCAGCGAAAATAGCGGGGGGGTCGGCATTCAGTACTTC. This encodes CASSENSGGVGIQYF.

V and J are TRBV5-4 and TRBJ2-5; D call uncertain. Germline assignment: CDR1 SGHNT and CDR2 YYREEE (reference sequence). V was clipped by 4 bases and J by 2 bases, with 12 bases between them. The CDR3 consists of 14 residues. CDR3 residues: CASSPTVMQETQYF. The CDR3 nucleotides are TGTGCCAGCAGCCCCACGGTGATGCAAGAGACCCAGTACTTC.

This clonotype was counted between two and nine times. CDR3 residues: CASSSTGTGPWKGAFF. DNA for the CDR3: TGTGCCAGTAGTTCCACCGGGACAGGGCCATGGAAGGGGGCTTTCTTT. This chain links TRBV19 with TRBJ1-1; 9 bases are shared with TRBD1. CDR3 length: 16 amino acids. The J segment lost 11 bases and the V segment lost 5 bases, leaving 18 bases of the junction unmatched. Germline assignment: CDR1 LNHDA and CDR2 SQIVND (reference sequence).

Many counts were recorded for this clonotype. V usage is TRBV18 and J usage is TRBJ2-7, with a tentative D call TRBD1 (5 bases). V lost 6 bases and J 4 bases, leaving 16 bases between the germline ends. The CDR3 is made up of 14 amino acids. CDR1 and CDR2 from the germline V gene are KGHSH and LQKENI. The CDR3 DNA follows: TGTGCCAGCTCTCAGTGGGGCAACAGGTACGAGCAGTACGTC. It specifies CASSQWGNRYEQYV.

This clonotype was observed many times. This sequence joins TRBV5-4 and TRBJ2-1, with 10 nucleotides matching TRBD2. From germline, CDR1 is SGHNT and CDR2 YYREEE (reference sequence). The CDR3 contains 16 residues. V lost 4 bases, J lost 8 bases, and 12 bases stayed unmatched. CDR3 sequence (DNA): TGTGCCAGCAGCCTTCGTGGAAGCGGGGGGGCAGATGAGCAGTTCTTC. Its translation: CASSLRGSGGADEQFF.

The J gene is TRBJ1-4, the V gene TRBV4-3; 7 bases are a match to TRBD1. Looked up from germline, CDR1 is LGHNA and CDR2 is YSLEER. The CDR3 length is 15 residues. Trimming removed 3 bases from V and 8 bases from J; junction bases left unmatched: 9. As DNA, the CDR3 is TGCGCCAGCAGCCACACAGGGGCGGGAAAAGAAAAACTGTTTTTT. This gives the protein CASSHTGAGKEKLFF.

This clonotype was observed a few times. The chain couples TRBV4-1 to TRBJ2-6, with D unclear. The CDR3 contains 18 residues. The V and J ends lost 0 bases and 0 bases respectively, with 12 bases between them. The germline CDR1 and CDR2 sequences are MGHRA and YSYEKL. DNA of the CDR3: TGCGCCAGCAGCCAAGACATTCCTCCCTACTCTGGGGCCAACGTCCTGACTTTC. Amino acid sequence: CASSQDIPPYSGANVLTF.

The table lists this clonotype with many counts. The chain has TRBV5-1 and TRBJ1-6; D is unclear. CDR3 length equals 15 residues. The germline V gene has CDR1 SGHRS and CDR2 YFSETQ. The V end was cut by 0 bases, the J end by 7 bases, with 11 bases between. The CDR3 is CASSLEEPTNSPLHF. The CDR3 region has the DNA TGCGCCAGCAGCTTGGAAGAGCCGACCAATTCACCCCTCCACTTT.

In this sample, this clonotype turned up many times. This sequence joins TRBV2 and TRBJ1-6; 7 nucleotides agree with TRBD1. Germline assignment: CDR1 SNHLY and CDR2 FYNNEI. This CDR3 is 14 amino acids long. The V segment lost 7 bases and the J segment 7 bases; nucleotides outside the gene matches: 7. The CDR3 reads CASTGGRGNSPLHF. CDR3 sequence (DNA): TGTGCCAGCACCGGTGGCAGGGGGAATTCACCCCTCCACTTT.

The chain has TRBV7-9 and TRBJ2-7; TRBD2 is a possible D gene (5 bases). Per the germline V gene, CDR1 is SEHNR and CDR2 is FQNEAQ (reference sequence). Trimming stripped 5 bases from V and 1 base from J, with 12 bases between. The CDR3 is 14 amino acids. The CDR3 is CASSPTRGSYEQYF. The CDR3 DNA reads TGTGCCAGCAGCCCAACCCGGGGATCCTACGAGCAGTACTTC.

This clonotype occurred many times. The V and J genes are TRBV28 and TRBJ2-7, with D perhaps given as TRBD1 or TRBD2 (5 bases each). The ends were cut back, 7 bases at V and 2 bases at J, with 15 bases in the middle. Germline CDR1 reads MDHEN; CDR2 reads SYDVKM. The CDR3 spans 14 residues. CDR3: CASTTGAFTYEQYV. CDR3 DNA: TGTGCCAGCACCACCGGGGCGTTTACCTACGAGCAGTACGTC.

In its sample, this clonotype was seen many times. CDR3 DNA: TGTGCCAGCAGTACCCGACAGAGGGGGAATGAGCAGTTCTTC. Protein product: CASSTRQRGNEQFF. This chain uses TRBV28 with TRBJ2-1; possible D gene TRBD1, 6 bases. From germline, CDR1 is MDHEN and CDR2 SYDVKM. The CDR3 has 14 amino acids. V was shortened by 5 bases and J by 7 bases, with 15 bases between the two germline ends.

This clonotype was found many times. The chain uses TRBV30 and TRBJ1-6; unclear D gene. Trimming took 2 bases from V and 5 from J, leaving 4 bases between them. The CDR3 is 12 residues long. From germline, CDR1 is GTSNPN and CDR2 SVGIG (reference sequence). The CDR3 region has the DNA TGTGCCTGGAGTTCAGATAATTCACCCCTCCACTTT. Translation gives CAWSSDNSPLHF.

This clonotype showed up many times. The chain joins TRBV4-3 to TRBJ2-2; D is uncertain. Germline assignment: CDR1 LGHNA and CDR2 YSLEER. This CDR3 contains 15 residues. The V gene lost 0 bases and the J gene lost 6 bases, with 11 bases spanning the gap. The CDR3 DNA sequence: TGCGCCAGCAGCCAAGAATCTCCGCAGGCCGGGGAGCTGTTTTTT. Translated, it gives CASSQESPQAGELFF.

This clonotype has a count of ten or more. The V gene is TRBV5-1, the J gene TRBJ1-6, with D possibly TRBD1 on 6 matching bases. V gave up 5 bases and J gave up 5 bases, with 8 bases separating them. Germline V gene sequence: CDR1 SGHRS, CDR2 YFSETQ. The CDR3 runs 13 residues. The CDR3 coding sequence is TGCGCCAGCAGGCAGGGGAATAATTCACCCCTCCACTTT. Translation: CASRQGNNSPLHF.

This clonotype appeared many times. The chain links TRBV12-3 or TRBV12-4 to TRBJ2-3; TRBD2 matches at 10 bases. This CDR3 comprises 14 residues. The J segment lost 5 bases and the V segment lost 6 bases, leaving 5 bases of the junction unmatched. The CDR3 sequence is CASSFSGGRDTQYF. The CDR3 nucleotides are TGTGCCAGCAGCTTTAGCGGGGGGAGAGATACGCAGTATTTT.

This clonotype has a count of ten or more. The V and J genes are TRBV7-8 and TRBJ2-5; tentative D call: TRBD1 (6 bases). In germline, CDR1 is SGHVS, CDR2 FQNEAQ. V was cut by 4 bases and J by 2 bases, with 14 bases left in between. CDR3 length: 15 residues. The CDR3 DNA is TGTGCCAGCAGCTGGGGAACAGGGTTTCAAGAGACCCAGTACTTC. Translated: CASSWGTGFQETQYF.

There are many counts of this clonotype. This sequence joins TRBV11-2 and TRBJ2-1; no clear D gene. Trimming pared 2 bases from V and 5 bases from J, leaving 4 bases between. The germline CDR1 and CDR2 sequences are SGHAT and FQNNGV. The CDR3 has 12 residues. The DNA of the CDR3 is TGTGCCAGCAGCTTATCAGACAATGAGCAGTTCTTC. Its translation is CASSLSDNEQFF.

This clonotype was seen at least ten times. This chain connects TRBV6-5 to TRBJ1-1; D ambiguous. V dropped 0 bases and J dropped 0 bases, with 8 bases sitting between them. CDR3 length equals 15 residues. The germline V gene has CDR1 MNHEY and CDR2 SVGAGI. DNA of the CDR3: TGTGCCAGCAGTTACTCGTGGAAGCTGAACACTGAAGCTTTCTTT. Its translation is CASSYSWKLNTEAFF.

This clonotype occurred many times. The rearrangement uses TRBV7-9 and TRBJ2-2; no reliable D call. Germline CDR1 reads SEHNR; CDR2 reads FQNEAQ (reference sequence). The CDR3 runs to 15 residues. V was pared by 2 bases and J by 0 bases, with 7 bases between. CDR3 sequence reads: CASSLRTANTGELFF. CDR3 bases: TGTGCCAGCAGCTTAAGGACCGCGAACACCGGGGAGCTGTTTTTT.

There are many counts of this clonotype. The chain joins TRBV6-5 to TRBJ2-2, with 7 bases lining up with TRBD2. With 3 bases clipped from V and 5 bases from J, the junction kept 9 bases outside the gene matches. The CDR3 has 16 residues. CDR1 and CDR2 from the germline V gene are MNHEY and SVGAGI. The CDR3 DNA follows: TGTGCCAGCAGTTATGACGGGGGGAGAGGGACCGGGGAGCTGTTTTTT. Residues: CASSYDGGRGTGELFF.